This T cell receptor beta chain was captured by sequencing in a study of human T cells and chemical hapten exposure. For the study at large: In the approximately 25-week study, patients were dosed weekly with diphenylcyclopropenone on the scalp throughout.

The CDR3 consists of 13 residues. The germline CDR1 and CDR2 sequences are MNHEY and SVGEGT. Trimming left V 7 bases short and J 6 bases short, with 15 bases between. The time point here: patch test 1, 2 weeks after DPC sensitization. Treatment described: therapeutic diphenylcyclopropenone sensitization with weekly scalp DPC. TCRdb re-analysed the RACE reads in MiXCR, keeping a single row per CDR3 protein. The table shows around 120,000 distinct CDR3 sequences, with roughly an eighth occurring only once. The table lists this clonotype with many counts. The sequence came from a man aged 18 to 29 with alopecia areata. Some clones in this sample may be carry-over from other donors' samples. V is TRBV6-2 or TRBV6-3 and J is TRBJ1-2; D may be TRBD1 (5 bases). Sequenced material: whole blood, taken in connection with sensitization to the hapten diphenylcyclopropenone (DPC). The CDR3 reads CASNLAGRDGYTF. For the CDR3, the DNA is TGTGCCAGCAATCTAGCAGGGAGGGATGGCTACACCTTC.